A single sample is the source of the 3 T cell receptor beta chains below, sequenced in a study of human T cells and chemical hapten exposure. TCRdb redid the calling of the RACE reads with MiXCR, one entry per CDR3 protein. The sample records 75,000 to 95,000 distinct CDR3 sequences, about 11% being singletons. As to time point: patch test 2, 6 weeks after DPC sensitization. Noted treatment: therapeutic diphenylcyclopropenone sensitization with weekly scalp DPC. Sequenced here: whole blood, sampled in connection with sensitization to the hapten diphenylcyclopropenone (DPC). The receptor source for this set is a man aged 40-49 years with alopecia areata. Some clones in this sample may be carry-over from other donors' samples.

At least ten counts were recorded for this clonotype. The chain has TRBV4-3 and TRBJ2-6; 9 bases agree with TRBD2. CDR3 size: 18 residues. Germline-derived CDR1 and CDR2 are LGHNA and YSLEER. With 0 bases clipped from V and 2 bases from J, the junction kept 5 bases outside the gene matches. CDR3 amino acids: CASSQDKSSGAGANVLTF. The CDR3 nucleotides are TGCGCCAGCAGCCAAGATAAGTCTAGCGGGGCTGGGGCCAACGTCCTGACTTTC.

The V gene is TRBV21-1, the J gene TRBJ2-3; the DNA was not compared with TRBD2, the D call given in the table. TRBV21-1 is annotated as a pseudogene. The CDR3 contains 17 residues. The CDR3 sequence is CASSKRSASGSTDTQYF. CDR3 sequence (DNA): TGTGCCAGCAGCAAACGTTCGGCTAGCGGGAGCACAGATACGCAGTATTTT.

In its sample, this clonotype was seen a few times. The chain is built from TRBV28 and TRBJ1-2, with a tentative D call TRBD1 (6 bases). CDR1 and CDR2 from the germline V gene are MDHEN and SYDVKM. V lost 5 bases to trimming and J lost 8 bases, with 21 bases between them. The CDR3 is made up of 15 amino acids. The CDR3 is CASSITMTGARGYTF. The CDR3 DNA reads as TGTGCCAGCAGTATAACGATGACAGGTGCGAGAGGCTACACCTTC.